Listed below are T cell receptor beta chains from one sample, sequenced in a study of cytomegalovirus exposure and HLA in healthy donors. Libraries were prepared by immunoSEQ multiplex PCR; TCRdb keeps only in-frame clonotypes and omits some of them. The sample contains 190,000 or so clones, roughly four fifths of which appear only once. Sequencing used PBMCs. The source of these receptors is a woman aged 45 to 65 in good health and CMV-seropositive. Each CDR3 is given with its conserved first and last residue. The D gene is left open where the match is weak. Only some rows state a clone size, as once, few, many or a class for expanded clones.

J	V	D	size	DNA	CDR3
TRBJ2-2	TRBV7-9	TRBD1	.	TGTGCCAGCAGCTCTCCGGACAGGCTGACGAACACCGGGGAGCTGTTTTTT	CASSSPDRLTNTGELFF
TRBJ1-5	TRBV19	TRBD1	once	TGTGCCAGTAGTTGGGGACAGGGGAGCAATCAGCCCCAGCATTTT	CASSWGQGSNQPQHF
TRBJ2-2	TRBV19	TRBD2	.	TGTGCCAGTAGTATAGATCGCCCTAGCGGGGGGTCCGGGGAGCTGTTTTTT	CASSIDRPSGGSGELFF
TRBJ2-7	TRBV2	TRBD1	.	TGTGCCAGCAGTGCTATCGGACAGGTTCTGTACTTC	CASSAIGQVLYF
TRBJ2-2	TRBV4-3	TRBD1	.	TGCGCCAGCAGCCAAGAACCCACAGGGGACAACACCGGGGAGCTGTTTTTT	CASSQEPTGDNTGELFF
TRBJ1-2	TRBV19	TRBD1	.	TGTGCCAGTGGGACAGGACAGGGGGCGGTTGGCTACACCTTC	CASGTGQGAVGYTF
TRBJ1-4	TRBV25-1	.	.	TGTGCCAGCAGTGAAAAGGAGGTGGTTGAAAAACTGTTTTTT	CASSEKEVVEKLFF
TRBJ2-5	TRBV6-1	TRBD1	.	TGTGCCAGCAGTCACCAGGGGGCAGAGACCCAGTACTTC	CASSHQGAETQYF
TRBJ2-7	TRBV29-1	TRBD1	.	TGCAGCGTTACTACAGGGGTCCTGATGGGGTTCAACGAGCAGTACTTC	CSVTTGVLMGFNEQYF
TRBJ2-5	TRBV7-6	TRBD1	once	TGTGCCAGCAGCTTAGCACGGACAGGGGCCGGAGAGACCCAGTACTTC	CASSLARTGAGETQYF
TRBJ2-1	TRBV9	.	.	TGTGCCAGCGCGATAGGGGGGGCGTCCTACAATGAGCAGTTCTTC	CASAIGGASYNEQFF
TRBJ1-1	TRBV5-1	.	.	TGCGCCAGCAGGAGGACAGATGAACACACTGAAGCTTTCTTT	CASRRTDEHTEAFF
TRBJ1-6	TRBV9	TRBD1	.	TGTGCCAGCAGCGTCGGACAGGACTATAATTCACCCCTCCACTTT	CASSVGQDYNSPLHF
TRBJ1-4	TRBV4-2	.	few	TGTGCCAGCAGCCAAGCCACCGACAGGCGGGAAAAACTGTTTTTT	CASSQATDRREKLFF
TRBJ1-1	TRBV18	.	.	TGTGCCAGCTCTCTTCTGGAGGGGAACACTGAAGCTTTCTTT	CASSLLEGNTEAFF
TRBJ1-1	TRBV27	.	.	TGTGCCAGCAGTGTCCACAGGGAAAGGGACACTGAAGCTTTCTTT	CASSVHRERDTEAFF